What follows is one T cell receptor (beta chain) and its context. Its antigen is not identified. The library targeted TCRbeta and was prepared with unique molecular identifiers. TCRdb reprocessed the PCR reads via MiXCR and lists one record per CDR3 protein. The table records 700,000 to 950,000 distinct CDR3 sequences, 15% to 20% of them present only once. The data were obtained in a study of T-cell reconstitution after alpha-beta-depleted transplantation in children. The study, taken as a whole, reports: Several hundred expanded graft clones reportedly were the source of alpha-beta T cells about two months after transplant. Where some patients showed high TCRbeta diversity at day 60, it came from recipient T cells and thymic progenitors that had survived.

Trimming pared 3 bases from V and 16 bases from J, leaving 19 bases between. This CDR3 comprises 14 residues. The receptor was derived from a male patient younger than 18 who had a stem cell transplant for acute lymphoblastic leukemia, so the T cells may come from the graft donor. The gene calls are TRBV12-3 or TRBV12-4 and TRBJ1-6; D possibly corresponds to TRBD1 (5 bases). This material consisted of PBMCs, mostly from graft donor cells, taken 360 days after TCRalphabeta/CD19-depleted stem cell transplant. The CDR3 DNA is TGTGCCAGCAGTTTTCGGCAGGGTCGTTTGGGTCTCCACTTT. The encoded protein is CASSFRQGRLGLHF.